One and the same sample provided the 20 T cell receptor beta chains below, sequenced in a study of control samples from healthy donors and cancer patients. The method was immunoSEQ multiplex PCR; TCRdb's version includes in-frame clones alone and lacks a portion of them. The table lists about 82,000 clones, approximately 94% of them singletons. The sample was blood. These receptors all come from a young woman in good health.

This chain joins TRBV5-1 and TRBJ2-3; tentative D call: TRBD2 (6 bases). Germline CDR1 SGHRS, CDR2 YFSETQ. V was clipped by 0 bases and J by 0 bases, with 11 bases between them. This CDR3 contains 16 residues. The CDR3, as DNA: TGCGCCAGCAGCTTGGGTGGCGGGGCTAGCACAGATACGCAGTATTTT. It codes for CASSLGGGASTDTQYF.

The chain couples TRBV5-6 to TRBJ2-4; D is unclear. Trimming shortened V by 5 bases and J by 8 bases, and 23 bases separated the two germline ends. The germline CDR1 and CDR2 sequences are SGHDT and YYEEEE. The CDR3 is made up of 16 amino acids. CDR3 DNA sequence: TGTGCCAGCAGGGCTCTTGGGTACACTCGCGGTGACATTCAGTACTTC. Translated, it gives CASRALGYTRGDIQYF. Based on the CDR3 plus reference TRBV5-6 and TRBJ2-4, the full variable domain is DAGVTQSPTHLIKTRGQQVTLRCSPKSGHDTVSWYQQALGQGPQFIFQYYEEEERQRGNFPDRFSGHQFPNYSSELNVNALLLGDSALYLCASRALGYTRGDIQYFGAGTRLSVL.

V and J are TRBV6-5 and TRBJ1-2; possibly TRBD1 for D (5 bases). CDR1 is MNHEY and CDR2 is SVGAGI in the germline V gene. This CDR3 is 11 amino acids long. With 6 bases removed from V and 13 bases from J, the gap between germline ends came to 15 bases. Written as DNA, the CDR3 is TGTGCCAGCAGGATGCAGGGAGTCCTCACCTTC. Residues: CASRMQGVLTF.

V is TRBV2 and J is TRBJ2-1; 13 bases match TRBD2. This CDR3 has 14 residues. Germline V gene sequence: CDR1 SNHLY, CDR2 FYNNEI. V gave up 5 bases and J gave up 12 bases; unmatched junction bases: 7. In nucleotides, the CDR3 is TGTGCCAGCAGTTCCCCGGGACTAGCGGGACTGCAGTTCTTC. This gives the protein CASSSPGLAGLQFF.

This clone appeared once. V gene TRBV28 combines with J gene TRBJ1-2; D might be TRBD1 (6 bases). CDR1 and CDR2 (germline): MDHEN, SYDVKM. The CDR3 consists of 15 residues. Trimming removed 3 bases at V and 8 bases at J, with 19 bases between. CDR3 sequence: CASSLIAGGAKGYTF. CDR3 sequence (DNA): TGTGCCAGCAGTTTGATTGCGGGGGGCGCAAAAGGCTACACCTTC.

The chain links TRBV9 to TRBJ2-1; D is ambiguous. The length of the CDR3 is 15 residues. Per the germline V gene, CDR1 is SGDLS and CDR2 is YYNGEE. The V and J ends lost 0 bases and 2 bases respectively, with 9 bases between them. CDR3 nucleotide sequence: TGTGCCAGCAGCGTAGTTGGGGTACCCTACAATGAGCAGTTCTTC. Residues: CASSVVGVPYNEQFF.

V gene TRBV6-5 combines with J gene TRBJ1-2; D is uncertain. This CDR3 has 16 residues. The V gene's germline CDR1 is MNHEY and CDR2 SVGAGI. Trimming removed 0 bases from V and 1 base from J, with 12 bases in between. The CDR3 bases are TGTGCCAGCAGTTACTCGAGTACACCACATAACTATGGCTACACCTTC. Translated, it gives CASSYSSTPHNYGYTF.

The chain combines TRBV7-2 with TRBJ2-3; D assignment may be TRBD1 or TRBD2 (5 bases each). Germline CDR1 SGHTA, CDR2 FQGNSA. Trimming pared 5 bases from V and 4 bases from J, leaving 7 bases between. The CDR3 consists of 12 residues. Here the CDR3 DNA reads TGTGCCAGCAGCGTGGGGGCAGATACGCAGTATTTT. Residues: CASSVGADTQYF. Full variable domain (rest looked up from reference TRBV7-2 and TRBJ2-3): GAGVSQSPSNKVTEKGKDVELRCDPISGHTALYWYRQSLGQGLEFLIYFQGNSAPDKSGLPSDRFSAERTGGSVSTLTIQRTQQEDSAVYLCASSVGADTQYFGPGTRLTVL.

The V call is TRBV5-1, the J call TRBJ1-4; 8 bases are a match to TRBD1. The germline V gene encodes CDR1 SGHRS and CDR2 YFSETQ. Trimming took 2 bases from V and 6 from J; bases not matched to a gene: 3. The CDR3 loop spans 14 amino acids. CDR3 coding DNA: TGCGCCAGCAGCTTTCAGGGGGCGGATGAAAAACTGTTTTTT. Translated, it gives CASSFQGADEKLFF.

The chain employs TRBV11-1 and TRBJ2-5; D gene uncertain. With 5 bases removed from V and 5 bases from J, the gap between germline ends came to 12 bases. Germline values: CDR1 SGHAT, CDR2 FQDESV (reference sequence). The CDR3 is 13 residues long. CDR3 in DNA: TGTGCCAGCAGCCCCGACTGGCGGGAGACCCAGTACTTC. Translation gives CASSPDWRETQYF.

The chain joins TRBV28 to TRBJ2-3, with 8 bases that match TRBD1. J was trimmed by 0 bases and V by 5 bases; bases with no gene match: 4. The CDR3 has 15 amino acids. From germline, CDR1 is MDHEN and CDR2 SYDVKM. The CDR3 spells CASSPGGPSTDTQYF. The CDR3 DNA reads TGTGCCAGCAGTCCAGGGGGCCCAAGCACAGATACGCAGTATTTT.

V and J are TRBV7-6 and TRBJ1-3; D gene ambiguous. Per the germline V gene, CDR1 is SGHVS and CDR2 is FNYEAQ. The CDR3 consists of 16 residues. Trimming cost V 0 bases and J 3 bases, with 12 bases left between them. The CDR3 region has the DNA TGTGCCAGCAGCTTAGCACCAGCTGAGAGTGGAAACACCATATATTTT. Translated, it gives CASSLAPAESGNTIYF.

V is TRBV5-1 and J is TRBJ1-5; no firm D call. The CDR3 runs 15 residues. V dropped 4 bases and J dropped 0 bases, with 11 bases sitting between them. In germline, CDR1 is SGHRS, CDR2 YFSETQ. The CDR3 nucleotides read TGCGCCAGCAGCATAGGACCGAATAGCAATCAGCCCCAGCATTTT. This encodes CASSIGPNSNQPQHF.

This clone was detected a few times. The genes are TRBV7-3 and TRBJ2-3, with 15 bases aligning to TRBD2. The CDR3 runs to 18 residues. Germline CDR1 is SGHTA and CDR2 is FQGTGA. The V gene end was trimmed by 4 bases and the J gene end by 2 bases; junction bases not matched to a gene: 7. CDR3 nucleotide sequence: TGTGCCAGCAGCTCATTAGGACTAGCGGGAGGGGACACAGATACGCAGTATTTT. It specifies CASSSLGLAGGDTDTQYF.

V and J are TRBV18 and TRBJ1-1; D is unresolved. Trimming removed 3 bases from V and 4 bases from J, with 9 bases in between. The CDR3 is 13 residues long. Germline values: CDR1 KGHSH, CDR2 LQKENI. CDR3 sequence (DNA): TGTGCCAGCTCACCGGATTTGAGCACTGAAGCTTTCTTT. It is translated as CASSPDLSTEAFF.

The chain links TRBV5-6 to TRBJ1-4; the D is unclear. Germline loops: CDR1 SGHDT, CDR2 YYEEEE. Trimming cost V 0 bases and J 7 bases, with 7 bases left between them. The length of the CDR3 is 13 residues. CDR3 protein: CASSLGAGEKLFF. CDR3 nucleotide sequence: TGTGCCAGCAGCTTGGGCGCGGGTGAAAAACTGTTTTTT.

The rearrangement joins TRBV5-1 to TRBJ1-3; the D is unclear. The CDR3 runs to 17 residues. V was trimmed by 5 bases and J by 0 bases, leaving 18 bases between them. The germline gives CDR1 SGHRS, CDR2 YFSETQ. The CDR3 is CASSEQANLISGNTIYF. The CDR3 DNA reads TGCGCCAGCAGTGAGCAGGCGAACCTAATCTCTGGAAACACCATATATTTT. Full variable domain (outside the CDR3, taken from reference TRBV5-1 and TRBJ1-3): KAGVTQTPRYLIKTRGQQVTLSCSPISGHRSVSWYQQTPGQGLQFLFEYFSETQRNKGNFPGRFSGRQFSNSRSEMNVSTLELGDSALYLCASSEQANLISGNTIYFGEGSWLTVV.

This clone was counted once. This chain uses TRBV14 with TRBJ1-2; 7 bases line up with TRBD1. J lost 3 bases, V lost 2 bases, and 6 bases had no gene match. Germline V gene lookup returns CDR1 SGHDN and CDR2 FVKESK. The CDR3 loop spans 15 amino acids. This chain's CDR3 is CASSQQTGAYYGYTF. In DNA, the CDR3 is TGTGCCAGCAGCCAACAAACAGGGGCGTACTATGGCTACACCTTC. Supplemented by reference TRBV14 and TRBJ1-2, the full variable domain reads EAGVTQFPSHSVIEKGQTVTLRCDPISGHDNLYWYRRVMGKEIKFLLHFVKESKQDESGMPNNRFLAERTGGTYSTLKVQPAELEDSGVYFCASSQQTGAYYGYTFGSGTRLTVV.

The V call is TRBV28, the J call TRBJ1-1; unclear D gene. The CDR3 is 11 amino acids. Trimming took 4 bases from V and 13 from J, leaving 13 bases between them. The germline CDR1 and CDR2 sequences are MDHEN and SYDVKM. The CDR3 spells CASSWKGPLFF. CDR3 coding DNA: TGTGCCAGCAGTTGGAAGGGCCCCCTTTTCTTT. Using reference TRBV28 and TRBJ1-1 for the parts outside the CDR3, the full variable domain is DVKVTQSSRYLVKRTGEKVFLECVQDMDHENMFWYRQDPGLGLRLIYFSYDVKMKEKGDIPEGYSVSREKKERFSLILESASTNQTSMYLCASSWKGPLFFGQGTRLTVV.

The chain is built from TRBV7-2 and TRBJ1-1; D perhaps matches TRBD1 (5 bases). The V and J ends lost 4 bases and 0 bases respectively, with 9 bases between them. The CDR3 has 14 amino acids. Germline values: CDR1 SGHTA, CDR2 FQGNSA. Here the CDR3 reads CASSSGTVNTEAFF. The CDR3 bases are TGTGCCAGCAGCTCCGGGACCGTGAACACTGAAGCTTTCTTT. Filled out from reference TRBV7-2 and TRBJ1-1, the complete variable domain reads GAGVSQSPSNKVTEKGKDVELRCDPISGHTALYWYRQSLGQGLEFLIYFQGNSAPDKSGLPSDRFSAERTGGSVSTLTIQRTQQEDSAVYLCASSSGTVNTEAFFGQGTRLTVV.